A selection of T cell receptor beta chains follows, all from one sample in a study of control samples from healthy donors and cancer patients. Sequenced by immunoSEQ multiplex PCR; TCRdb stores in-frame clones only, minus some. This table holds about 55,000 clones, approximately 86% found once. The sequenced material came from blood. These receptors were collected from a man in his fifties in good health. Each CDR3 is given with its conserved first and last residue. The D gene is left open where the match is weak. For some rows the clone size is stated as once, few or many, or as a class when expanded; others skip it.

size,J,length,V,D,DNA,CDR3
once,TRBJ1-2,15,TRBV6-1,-,TGTGCCAGCAGTGAAGTGATGGAGGGGAGGTATGGCTACACCTTC,CASSEVMEGRYGYTF
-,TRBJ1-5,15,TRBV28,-,TGTGCCAGCAGCCCCCGACAGGCTAGCAATCAGCCCCAGCATTTT,CASSPRQASNQPQHF
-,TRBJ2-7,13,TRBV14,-,TGTGCCAGCAGCCACTCCTTTTGGGTCGAGCAGTACTTC,CASSHSFWVEQYF
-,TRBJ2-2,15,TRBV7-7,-,TGTGCCAGCAGCCCTCTTTCGGACAGTCTAATAGAGCTGTTTTTT,CASSPLSDSLIELFF
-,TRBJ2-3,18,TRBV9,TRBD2,TGTGCCAGCAGCGTAGGGACTAGCGGGCCCCCTAGCACAGATACGCAGTATTTT,CASSVGTSGPPSTDTQYF
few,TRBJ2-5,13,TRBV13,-,TGTGCCAGCAGCTTCGGGGCCGAAGAGACCCAGTACTTC,CASSFGAEETQYF
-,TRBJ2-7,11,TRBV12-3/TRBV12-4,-,TGTGCCAGCAGTTGGAGTGGCGAGCAGTACTTC,CASSWSGEQYF
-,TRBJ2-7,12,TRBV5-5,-,TGTGCCAGCAGCTCCGCAGTATACGAGCAGTACTTC,CASSSAVYEQYF
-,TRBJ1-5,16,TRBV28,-,TGTGCCAGCCGCGGGGGAGGCGAGCGGAGCAATCAGCCCCAGCATTTT,CASRGGGERSNQPQHF
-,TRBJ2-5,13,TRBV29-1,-,TGCAGCGTTGACCGGCAGGAACCGCTGACCCAGTACTTC,CSVDRQEPLTQYF
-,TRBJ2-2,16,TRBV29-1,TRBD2,TGCAGCGTCGGGGGGGGAGGCTACTTCAACACCGGGGAGCTGTTTTTT,CSVGGGGYFNTGELFF
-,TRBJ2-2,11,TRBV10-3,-,TGTGCCATCAGTGGCCCCGGGGAGCTGTTTTTT,CAISGPGELFF
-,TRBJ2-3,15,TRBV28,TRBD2,TGTGCCAGCAGTTTAGCTAGCGGCGCCACAGATACGCAGTATTTT,CASSLASGATDTQYF
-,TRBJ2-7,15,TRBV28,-,TGTGCCAGCAGTTCCCTCAGGGGACTCGGCTACGAGCAGTACTTC,CASSSLRGLGYEQYF
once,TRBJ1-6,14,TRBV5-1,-,TGCGCCAGCAGCTTGGGGGAAGTTAATTCACCCCTCCACTTT,CASSLGEVNSPLHF
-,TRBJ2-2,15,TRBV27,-,TGTGCCAGCAGTTTACGCGAAGGGAACACCGGGGAGCTGTTTTTT,CASSLREGNTGELFF
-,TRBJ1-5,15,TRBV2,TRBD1,TGTGCCAGCAGTGAAACGACAGGGATGAGAGAGCCCCAGCATTTT,CASSETTGMREPQHF